This T cell receptor beta chain originates from a study of PD-L1 blockade in urothelial cancer. The time point here: pretreatment peripheral blood. The germline gives CDR1 MNHEY, CDR2 SVGAGI. The J segment lost 4 bases and the V segment lost 5 bases, leaving 3 bases of the junction unmatched. The CDR3 sequence is 15 residues long. Measured with immunoSEQ multiplex PCR; TCRdb has only the in-frame clones, and not every one. The sample consists of about 95,000 clones, around 87% of them appearing once. The sample here was PBMCs, taken around atezolizumab (anti-PD-L1) treatment. This rearrangement joins TRBV6-5 to TRBJ2-5; 14 bases align to TRBD2. This receptor was identified in a man between 60 and 75 years old with urothelial cancer. CDR3 nucleotide sequence: TGTGCCAGCAGTCCCGGACTAGCGGGAGGAGAGACCCAGTACTTC. Its translation: CASSPGLAGGETQYF.